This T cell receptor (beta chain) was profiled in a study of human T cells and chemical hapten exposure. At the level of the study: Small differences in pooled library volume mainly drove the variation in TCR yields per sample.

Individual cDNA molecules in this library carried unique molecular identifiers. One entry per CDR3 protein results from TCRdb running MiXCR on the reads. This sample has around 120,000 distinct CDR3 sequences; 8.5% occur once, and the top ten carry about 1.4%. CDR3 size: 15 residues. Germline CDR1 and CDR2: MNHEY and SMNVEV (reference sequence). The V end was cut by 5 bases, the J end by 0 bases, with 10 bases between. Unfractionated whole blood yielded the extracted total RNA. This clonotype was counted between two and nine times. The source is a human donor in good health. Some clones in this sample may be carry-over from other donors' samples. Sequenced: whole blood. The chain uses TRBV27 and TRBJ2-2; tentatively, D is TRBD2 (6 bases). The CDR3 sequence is CASSLLAPNTGELFF. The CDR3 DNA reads TGTGCCAGCAGTCTCCTAGCGCCGAACACCGGGGAGCTGTTTTTT.